The next 29 T cell receptor beta chains were all read from a single sample in a study of blood T cell repertoires in COVID-19. Repertoires were generated with immunoSEQ multiplex PCR, while TCRdb's copy carries only in-frame clones and drops some. The data hold 110,000 or so clones, with over 75% observed a single time. Input material: peripheral blood. The receptors shown here come from a man aged 45 to 65 with acute or convalescent COVID-19.

The gene calls are TRBV30 and TRBJ2-7; D is ambiguous. This CDR3 spans 13 amino acids. Germline V lookup: CDR1 GTSNPN, CDR2 SVGIG (reference sequence). V lost 3 bases to trimming and J lost 2 bases, with 11 bases between them. The CDR3 here is CAWSAGGPYEQYF. CDR3 nucleotide sequence: TGTGCCTGGAGCGCAGGTGGCCCCTACGAGCAGTACTTC.

The chain links TRBV10-3 to TRBJ1-5; the D gene is possibly TRBD1 (6 bases). CDR3 size: 14 residues. Germline CDR1 is ENHRY and CDR2 is SYGVKD. Trimming cost V 5 bases and J 6 bases, with 14 bases left between them. CDR3 amino acids: CAISTGFPGQPQHF. CDR3 nucleotides: TGTGCCATCAGTACAGGGTTTCCAGGTCAGCCCCAGCATTTT.

The chain uses TRBV19 and TRBJ1-1; perhaps TRBD1 as D (6 bases). The germline CDR1 and CDR2 sequences are LNHDA and SQIVND (reference sequence). V was cut by 7 bases and J by 0 bases, with 12 bases left in between. This CDR3 is built from 14 residues. CDR3 nucleotides: TGTGCCAGTAACTCGGACAGAATGAACACTGAAGCTTTCTTT. Translation gives CASNSDRMNTEAFF.

The CDR3, as DNA: TGTGCCACCGCGACAGGGGTTTGGGGCTACACCTTC. Protein sequence: CATATGVWGYTF. The chain uses TRBV21-1 and TRBJ1-2; TRBD1 is the table's D call, not checked against the DNA. TRBV21-1 is a recognized pseudogene. This CDR3 is built from 12 residues.

The rearrangement joins TRBV11-2 to TRBJ2-7, with D possibly TRBD2 on 6 matching bases. V was cut by 1 base and J by 0 bases, with 13 bases left in between. The germline CDR1 and CDR2 sequences are SGHAT and FQNNGV. CDR3 length: 16 residues. The chain's CDR3 is CASSLAAGAFSYEQYF. Written as DNA, the CDR3 is TGTGCCAGCAGCTTAGCAGCGGGTGCATTCTCCTACGAGCAGTACTTC.

This sequence joins TRBV6-5 and TRBJ1-2; TRBD1 matches 7 bases. V was pared by 6 bases and J by 8 bases, with 6 bases of the junction left unmatched. This CDR3 region has 12 residues. The germline V gene has CDR1 MNHEY and CDR2 SVGAGI. The CDR3 region has the DNA TGTGCCAGCAGGTCGCCGGGACAGGGCTACACCTTC. Its protein is CASRSPGQGYTF.

The J gene is TRBJ1-6, the V gene TRBV10-3; maybe TRBD1 (5 bases). Germline V gene lookup returns CDR1 ENHRY and CDR2 SYGVKD. This CDR3 is built from 13 residues. Trimming stripped 7 bases from V and 2 bases from J, with 6 bases between. CDR3 nucleotide sequence: TGTGCCATCACACAGGCCTATAATTCACCCCTCCACTTT. Its protein product is CAITQAYNSPLHF.

The J gene is TRBJ1-2, the V gene TRBV4-1, with D unresolved. Trimming stripped 0 bases from V and 8 bases from J, with 10 bases between. The germline gives CDR1 MGHRA, CDR2 YSYEKL. This CDR3 region has 13 residues. The CDR3 loop is CASSQDQAGGYTF. The CDR3 DNA reads as TGCGCCAGCAGCCAAGACCAGGCGGGGGGCTACACCTTC.

This rearrangement joins TRBV4-2 to TRBJ2-5, with D perhaps matching TRBD1 (8 bases). The V gene lost 0 bases and the J gene lost 2 bases, with 13 bases spanning the gap. Germline CDR1 LGHNA, CDR2 YNFKEQ. This CDR3 region has 16 residues. CDR3 loop: CASSQDTGGEQETQYF. CDR3 sequence (DNA): TGTGCCAGCAGCCAAGATACAGGGGGGGAACAAGAGACCCAGTACTTC.

The chain carries TRBV2 and TRBJ1-1, with D uncertain. The CDR3 totals 14 residues. Per the germline V gene, CDR1 is SNHLY and CDR2 is FYNNEI. The V gene lost 5 bases and the J gene lost 0 bases, with 10 bases spanning the gap. This CDR3 is CASSYFALNTEAFF. The CDR3 DNA reads TGTGCCAGCAGTTACTTTGCCTTGAACACTGAAGCTTTCTTT.

J is TRBJ1-3 and V is TRBV10-3, with D possibly TRBD1 on 6 matching bases. Germline V lookup: CDR1 ENHRY, CDR2 SYGVKD. This CDR3 has 15 amino acids. The V end lost 3 bases, the J end lost 2 bases, and 11 bases lay between the germline ends. The CDR3 loop reads CAISDLNRAGNTIYF. CDR3 nucleotides: TGTGCCATCAGTGACCTTAACAGGGCTGGAAACACCATATATTTT.

The table lists this clone with a count of one. The gene calls are TRBV5-6 and TRBJ1-1, with D tentatively TRBD1 (6 bases). Germline assignment: CDR1 SGHDT and CDR2 YYEEEE. Trimming cost V 5 bases and J 1 base, with 9 bases left between them. The CDR3 loop spans 13 amino acids. The CDR3: CASRPRGNTEAFF. The CDR3 DNA reads as TGTGCCAGCAGACCCAGGGGGAACACTGAAGCTTTCTTT.

V gene TRBV19 combines with J gene TRBJ2-7, with TRBD1 matching over 9 bases. The CDR3 sequence is 13 residues long. With V trimmed by 3 bases and J by 5 bases, 2 bases remained unmatched. From germline, CDR1 is LNHDA and CDR2 SQIVND (reference sequence). The CDR3 loop is CASSIRTGDEQYF. For the CDR3, the DNA is TGTGCCAGTAGTATTCGGACAGGGGACGAGCAGTACTTC.

The J gene is TRBJ1-2, the V gene TRBV6-5, with 11 bases fitting TRBD1. The CDR3 covers 15 residues. Trimming at V came to 6 bases and at J to 4 bases, leaving 7 bases not matched to a gene. Per germline, CDR1 MNHEY and CDR2 SVGAGI. This chain's CDR3 is CASRKGTGGTYGYTF. The CDR3 bases are TGTGCCAGCAGGAAAGGGACAGGGGGGACCTATGGCTACACCTTC.

The V call is TRBV28, the J call TRBJ1-5, with D unclear. The CDR3 is made up of 12 amino acids. Trimming stripped 10 bases from V and 6 bases from J, with 13 bases between. Germline values: CDR1 MDHEN, CDR2 SYDVKM. The CDR3 DNA sequence: TGTGCCACCATGCGGGCCAGTCAGCCCCAGCATTTT. Its translation is CATMRASQPQHF.

This clone was detected only a few times. J is TRBJ2-3 and V is TRBV5-1; 11 positions agree with TRBD2. Unmatched junction bases numbered 8, after V lost 0 bases and J lost 2 bases. This CDR3 region has 18 residues. Germline V gene data show CDR1 as SGHRS and CDR2 as YFSETQ. Here the CDR3 reads CASSLDAGTSGFTDTQYF. Here the CDR3 DNA reads TGCGCCAGCAGCTTGGACGCCGGGACTAGCGGATTCACAGATACGCAGTATTTT.

The gene calls are TRBV5-1 and TRBJ1-1; no firm D call. V was pared by 2 bases and J by 3 bases, with 14 bases between. This CDR3 comprises 15 residues. Germline V lookup: CDR1 SGHRS, CDR2 YFSETQ. The CDR3 region has the DNA TGCGCCAGCAGCTTATGGCCAGACGGAGACACTGAAGCTTTCTTT. It translates to CASSLWPDGDTEAFF.

This clone was observed once. The gene calls are TRBV5-4 and TRBJ2-5; 8 nucleotides align to TRBD2. V shed 5 bases and J 4 bases; nucleotides not matched to a gene: 13. Germline assignment: CDR1 SGHNT and CDR2 YYREEE (reference sequence). The CDR3 is made up of 16 amino acids. CDR3 coding DNA: TGTGCCAGCAGTTCCTATTCCGGGACTAGTGGAGAGACCCAGTACTTC. Translating it yields CASSSYSGTSGETQYF. The variable domain in full, with the rest retrieved from reference TRBV5-4 and TRBJ2-5, is ETGVTQSPTHLIKTRGQQVTLRCSSQSGHNTVSWYQQALGQGPQFIFQYYREEENGRGNFPPRFSGLQFPNYSSELNVNALELDDSALYLCASSSYSGTSGETQYFGPGTRLLVL.

This sequence joins TRBV5-1 and TRBJ2-5; possible D gene TRBD2, 6 bases. The CDR3 is 17 residues long. CDR1 and CDR2 from the germline V gene are SGHRS and YFSETQ. V dropped 0 bases and J dropped 0 bases, with 15 bases sitting between them. The CDR3 region has the DNA TGCGCCAGCAGCTTGGTTGGGGGGAACACTTACCAAGAGACCCAGTACTTC. Protein: CASSLVGGNTYQETQYF.

As concerns this clone: Other DNA sequences in this sample translate to the same CDR3. J is TRBJ2-7 and V is TRBV5-4; 11 nucleotides agree with TRBD1. Trimming cost V 1 base and J 0 bases; bases outside gene matches: 12. Germline V gene sequence: CDR1 SGHNT, CDR2 YYREEE (reference sequence). The CDR3 contains 19 residues. CDR3 amino acids: CASSLKKGPGQGVSYEQYF. CDR3 DNA sequence: TGTGCCAGCAGCTTGAAAAAAGGTCCGGGACAGGGGGTCTCCTACGAGCAGTACTTC.

This clone was recorded only once. The CDR3 nucleotides are TGTGCCAGCAGTTTATTGAGACAGGGGTCGTACGAGCAGTACTTC. Residues: CASSLLRQGSYEQYF. The V call is TRBV27, the J call TRBJ2-7, with 8 bases that match TRBD1. V lost 1 base and J lost 4; bases outside the gene matches: 6. Per germline, CDR1 MNHEY and CDR2 SMNVEV (reference sequence). This CDR3 contains 15 residues.

On this clone: The identical CDR3 is also encoded by other nucleotide sequences in the sample. This chain connects TRBV3-1 (or the pseudogene TRBV3-2) to TRBJ1-3, with no clear D. Germline V gene lookup returns CDR1 LGHDT and CDR2 YNNKEL (reference sequence). There are 13 residues in the CDR3. V was pared by 1 base and J by 4 bases, with 5 bases between. Written as DNA, the CDR3 is TGTGCCAGCAGCCAAGGGCAGGGAAACACCATATATTTT. It translates to CASSQGQGNTIYF.

The chain is built from TRBV6-5 and TRBJ1-5; 7 nucleotides match TRBD1. J lost 6 bases, V lost 4 bases, and 6 bases had no gene match. CDR3 length equals 14 residues. Germline V gene lookup returns CDR1 MNHEY and CDR2 SVGAGI. The CDR3 sequence: CASSLRQGSQPQHF. The CDR3 DNA follows: TGTGCCAGCAGTTTGAGACAGGGAAGTCAGCCCCAGCATTTT.

This clone showed up just a few times. The rearrangement links TRBV5-1 to TRBJ1-4; TRBD1 might be the D (6 bases). CDR1 is SGHRS and CDR2 is YFSETQ in the germline V gene. Trimming shortened V by 7 bases and J by 0 bases, and 10 bases separated the two germline ends. This CDR3 contains 14 residues. CDR3 residues: CASRTGTTNEKLFF. The CDR3 DNA reads as TGCGCCAGCCGTACAGGGACAACTAATGAAAAACTGTTTTTT.

This rearrangement joins TRBV9 to TRBJ2-5; 7 bases agree with TRBD1. V lost 0 bases to trimming and J lost 1 base; unmatched junction nucleotides: 6. The CDR3 has 16 amino acids. CDR1 is SGDLS, CDR2 YYNGEE, per germline. CDR3 sequence: CASSVAGDSFQETQYF. In DNA, the CDR3 is TGTGCCAGCAGCGTAGCCGGGGACAGCTTCCAAGAGACCCAGTACTTC.

The CDR3 is CASTRTPNEKLFF. The CDR3 DNA follows: TGTGCCAGCACTAGAACACCCAATGAAAAACTGTTTTTT. The chain uses TRBV6-5 and TRBJ1-4, with no clear D. Germline V gene sequence: CDR1 MNHEY, CDR2 SVGAGI. The CDR3 spans 13 residues. V lost 7 bases and J lost 5, with 11 bases in between.

This clone was found a few times. The rearrangement joins TRBV3-1 (or the pseudogene TRBV3-2) to TRBJ1-2; the D is unclear. Trimming stripped 0 bases from V and 2 bases from J, with 4 bases between. The germline V gene encodes CDR1 LGHDT and CDR2 YNNKEL (reference sequence). CDR3 length: 13 residues. CDR3: CASSQEANYGYTF. DNA of the CDR3: TGTGCCAGCAGCCAAGAGGCAAACTATGGCTACACCTTC.

With respect to this clone: In the same sample, other DNA sequences code for this CDR3. V is TRBV5-1 and J is TRBJ2-2; possibly TRBD2 for D (5 bases). The CDR3 covers 14 residues. V lost 0 bases and J 5 bases, leaving 8 bases between the germline ends. Germline loops: CDR1 SGHRS, CDR2 YFSETQ. The DNA for the CDR3 is TGCGCCAGCAGCTTGGCCCGGGGAACCGGGGAGCTGTTTTTT. Encoded protein: CASSLARGTGELFF.

This rearrangement joins TRBV6-1 to TRBJ1-5, with D tentatively TRBD1 (6 bases). Trimming left V 2 bases short and J 0 bases short, with 11 bases between. Germline values: CDR1 MNHNS, CDR2 SASEGT. The length of the CDR3 is 16 residues. CDR3 bases: TGTGCCAGCAGTGAAAACAGGGTCTATAGCAATCAGCCCCAGCATTTT. It translates to CASSENRVYSNQPQHF.